These 9 T cell receptor beta chains came from one sample sequenced in a study of blood T cell repertoires in COVID-19. Method: immunoSEQ multiplex PCR; TCRdb's copy keeps in-frame clones and lacks some. The repertoire holds some 30,000 clones, with 85% to 90% as singletons. Sequenced: peripheral blood. These receptors were obtained from a human donor with acute or convalescent COVID-19. The donor label of this sample is uncertain.

V usage is TRBV7-9 and J usage is TRBJ2-2; 9 nucleotides align to TRBD1. Germline V CDR1 and CDR2: SEHNR, FQNEAQ (reference sequence). Trimming took 4 bases from V and 7 from J; bases not matched to a gene: 4. The CDR3 has 14 amino acids. The CDR3 bases are TGTGCCAGCAGCTGGACAGGGGTCAGCGGGGAGCTGTTTTTT. Amino acid sequence: CASSWTGVSGELFF.

V is TRBV2 and J is TRBJ2-7, with a tentative D call TRBD2 (5 bases). CDR1 is SNHLY, CDR2 FYNNEI, per germline. The germline V and J ends were trimmed by 7 bases and 4 bases, with 17 bases remaining between them. CDR3 length: 14 residues. The CDR3 nucleotides are TGTGCCAGCAACGGCGGGCGGGTTTTGTACGAGCAGTACTTC. Its protein is CASNGGRVLYEQYF. The variable domain in full, completed from reference TRBV2 and TRBJ2-7, reads EPEVTQTPSHQVTQMGQEVILRCVPISNHLYFYWYRQILGQKVEFLVSFYNNEISEKSEIFDDQFSVERPDGSNFTLKIRSTKLEDSAMYFCASNGGRVLYEQYFGPGTRLTVT.

The rearrangement joins TRBV5-6 to TRBJ1-2; the D gene is possibly TRBD1 (5 bases). Germline CDR1 reads SGHDT; CDR2 reads YYEEEE. V gave up 1 base and J gave up 0 bases, with 10 bases separating them. The CDR3 extends over 15 amino acids. CDR3 sequence reads: CASSLTGTANYGYTF. As DNA, the CDR3 is TGTGCCAGCAGCTTGACAGGAACTGCTAACTATGGCTACACCTTC.

The genes are TRBV5-1 and TRBJ2-7; maybe TRBD2 (6 bases). CDR3 length equals 14 residues. V shed 7 bases and J shed 1 base, with 15 bases lying between them. Per germline, CDR1 SGHRS and CDR2 YFSETQ. The DNA for the CDR3 is TGCGCCAGCGCCACGGCGGCGGGGTCCTACGAGCAGTACTTC. It is translated as CASATAAGSYEQYF.

The chain links TRBV9 to TRBJ1-5; 10 bases agree with TRBD1. The germline CDR1 and CDR2 sequences are SGDLS and YYNGEE. This CDR3 has 14 amino acids. J was trimmed by 7 bases and V by 3 bases; bases with no gene match: 4. CDR3 sequence: CASSETGGGQPQHF. The CDR3 nucleotides are TGTGCCAGCAGCGAGACAGGGGGCGGGCAGCCCCAGCATTTT.

The chain uses TRBV14 and TRBJ2-5, with 9 bases fitting TRBD2. This CDR3 region has 17 residues. The germline V gene encodes CDR1 SGHDN and CDR2 FVKESK. Germline trimming cut 2 bases from V and 1 base from J; bases unmatched to any gene: 8. The DNA for the CDR3 is TGTGCCAGCAGCCAATACCGGACTAGCGCAGGCCAAGAGACCCAGTACTTC. As protein: CASSQYRTSAGQETQYF.

This chain connects TRBV15 to TRBJ2-1; 7 bases are shared with TRBD2. The CDR3 is 13 amino acids. The junction had 7 bases not matched to a gene; V was cut back by 8 bases and J by 6 bases. Germline V gene sequence: CDR1 LNHNV, CDR2 YYDKDF (reference sequence). The CDR3 DNA reads as TGTGCCACCCTCGGTCTAGCGGTCAATGAGCAGTTCTTC. Its translation is CATLGLAVNEQFF.

CDR3 region: CASTQSSGGRGTQYF. In nucleotides, the CDR3 is TGTGCCAGCACCCAATCTAGCGGGGGCCGGGGGACCCAGTACTTC. The chain couples TRBV6-5 to TRBJ2-5; 10 bases line up with TRBD2. With V trimmed by 7 bases and J by 7 bases, 12 bases remained unmatched. Per germline, CDR1 MNHEY and CDR2 SVGAGI. There are 15 residues in the CDR3.

V usage is TRBV19 and J usage is TRBJ2-3; TRBD1 matches 8 bases. J gave up 5 bases and V 5 bases, and 24 bases lay outside the gene matches. CDR1 is LNHDA, CDR2 SQIVND, per germline (reference sequence). CDR3 size: 20 residues. The CDR3 nucleotides read TGTGCCAGTAGTCCTAGCCTCGGACAGGGAAGCCTGTTTGGCGGAGATACGCAGTATTTT. Amino acid sequence: CASSPSLGQGSLFGGDTQYF.